Listed below are T cell receptor beta chains from one sample, sequenced in a study of identifying expanded T cells in peripheral blood. Measured with immunoSEQ multiplex PCR; TCRdb has only the in-frame clones, and not every one. This table holds 85,000 to 95,000 clones, 88% found once. Sequencing was performed on blood. The receptors originated from a person aged 18 to 70 in good health. Each CDR3 is given with its conserved first and last residue. Fields, in order: D gene, J gene, clone size, V gene, CDR3 protein, CDR3 DNA. D genes are given only for firm matches. Rows may omit the clone size; those that give it use once, few, many or a size class.

NA | TRBJ2-5 | NA | TRBV5-8 | CASRKTGTETQYF | TGTGCCAGCAGGAAAACAGGGACGGAGACCCAGTACTTC
NA | TRBJ2-7 | NA | TRBV4-2 | CASSQDKGLEQYF | TGTGCCAGCAGCCAAGACAAGGGGCTCGAGCAGTACTTC
TRBD2 | TRBJ2-5 | NA | TRBV5-1 | CASSLGVGTSGQETQYF | TGCGCCAGCAGCTTGGGGGTTGGGACTAGCGGTCAAGAGACCCAGTACTTC
TRBD1 | TRBJ2-2 | NA | TRBV10-3 | CAISESDRDTGELFF | TGTGCCATCAGTGAGTCGGACAGGGACACCGGGGAGCTGTTTTTT
TRBD1 | TRBJ1-6 | once | TRBV11-1 | CASTITGGKGNSPLHF | TGTGCCAGCACGATTACAGGGGGCAAGGGTAATTCACCCCTCCACTTT
TRBD1 | TRBJ2-7 | few | TRBV28 | CASRGTGDYEQYF | TGTGCCAGCAGAGGGACAGGGGACTACGAGCAGTACTTC
TRBD1 | TRBJ2-3 | NA | TRBV6-1 | CASSTGESDTQYF | TGTGCCAGCTCGACAGGGGAGTCAGATACGCAGTATTTT
TRBD2 | TRBJ2-7 | NA | TRBV7-2 | CASSNTGTSGRDAYEQYF | TGTGCCAGCAGCAACACCGGGACTAGCGGGAGGGATGCCTACGAGCAGTACTTC
NA | TRBJ2-7 | NA | TRBV9 | CASSGGGRVPSYEQYF | TGTGCCAGCAGTGGGGGAGGTCGGGTGCCCTCCTACGAGCAGTACTTC
NA | TRBJ2-5 | NA | TRBV27 | CASSLLASQETQYF | TGTGCCAGCAGTTTACTGGCGTCCCAAGAGACCCAGTACTTC
NA | TRBJ1-4 | NA | TRBV6-1 | CASSEGSGNEKLFF | TGTGCCAGCAGTGAAGGGTCAGGGAATGAAAAACTGTTTTTT
TRBD1 | TRBJ2-1 | NA | TRBV19 | CASRDRVLNEQFF | TGTGCCAGTAGGGACAGGGTCTTAAATGAGCAGTTCTTC
NA | TRBJ1-1 | few | TRBV30 | CAWSVKGDTEAFF | TGTGCCTGGAGTGTAAAGGGAGACACTGAAGCTTTCTTT
TRBD1 | TRBJ1-1 | NA | TRBV5-1 | CASRTGVGDTEAFF | TGCGCCAGCAGGACAGGGGTGGGGGACACTGAAGCTTTCTTT
NA | TRBJ2-5 | NA | TRBV11-3 | CASGAGETQYF | TGTGCCAGCGGGGCGGGAGAGACCCAGTACTTC
TRBD2 | TRBJ2-1 | NA | TRBV4-3 | CASSQEIAGVYNEQFF | TGCGCCAGCAGCCAAGAGATAGCGGGGGTTTACAATGAGCAGTTCTTC
NA | TRBJ2-5 | NA | TRBV5-4 | CASSLDRQETQYF | TGTGCCAGCAGCTTGGACAGACAAGAGACCCAGTACTTC
TRBD1 | TRBJ1-2 | NA | TRBV15 | CATSSGTGSIPQYGYTF | TGTGCCACCAGCAGTGGGACAGGGTCAATCCCCCAATATGGCTACACCTTC
NA | TRBJ2-4 | NA | TRBV19 | CASSIDDRNIQYF | TGTGCCAGTAGTATAGACGACAGAAACATTCAGTACTTC
TRBD2 | TRBJ2-7 | NA | TRBV7-3 | CASSLLAGSLYEQYF | TGTGCCAGCAGCTTACTAGCGGGGTCCCTTTACGAGCAGTACTTC
NA | TRBJ1-2 | NA | TRBV19 | CASSIDGGSWDGYTF | TGTGCCAGTAGTATAGACGGGGGAAGTTGGGATGGCTACACCTTC
NA | TRBJ2-7 | NA | TRBV28 | CASTRTLAVGEQYF | TGTGCCAGCACCAGGACGCTTGCGGTGGGCGAGCAGTACTTC
NA | TRBJ1-6 | few | TRBV25-1 | CASGDRDGNSPLHF | TGTGCCAGCGGAGACCGGGACGGAAATTCACCCCTCCACTTT
NA | TRBJ2-7 | NA | TRBV30 | CAWTGGSYEQYF | TGTGCCTGGACTGGGGGTAGCTACGAGCAGTACTTC
TRBD2 | TRBJ2-1 | NA | TRBV10-3 | CAISSGAQYNEQFF | TGTGCCATCTCTAGCGGGGCCCAATACAATGAGCAGTTCTTC
NA | TRBJ2-7 | NA | TRBV19 | CASSPTGFVWDEQYF | TGTGCCAGTAGCCCAACAGGTTTCGTCTGGGACGAGCAGTACTTC
NA | TRBJ2-3 | NA | TRBV7-3 | CASSLSRVRTDTQYF | TGTGCCAGCAGCCTATCCCGAGTGCGGACAGATACGCAGTATTTT
NA | TRBJ1-2 | few | TRBV28 | CASSLLQGYGYTF | TGTGCCAGCAGTTTACTGCAGGGCTATGGCTACACCTTC
NA | TRBJ2-3 | NA | TRBV21-1 | CASSKVARGRGTDTQYF | TGTGCCAGCAGCAAAGTCGCGCGGGGACGGGGAACAGATACGCAGTATTTT
NA | TRBJ2-5 | NA | TRBV5-4 | CASSRDTQETQYF | TGTGCCAGCAGTAGGGACACTCAAGAGACCCAGTACTTC
NA | TRBJ2-5 | NA | TRBV6-4 | CASSRQPQETQYF | TGTGCCAGCAGTAGGCAGCCTCAAGAGACCCAGTACTTC
NA | TRBJ1-1 | NA | TRBV30 | CASLGVLSMNTEAFF | TGTGCCTCCTTGGGGGTCCTAAGCATGAACACTGAAGCTTTCTTT
TRBD1 | TRBJ1-5 | NA | TRBV5-1 | CASSLVTGGDQPQHF | TGCGCCAGCAGCTTGGTGACAGGGGGCGATCAGCCCCAGCATTTT
NA | TRBJ1-4 | NA | TRBV5-1 | CASSLVPGDYEKLFF | TGCGCCAGCAGCTTGGTCCCAGGGGATTATGAAAAACTGTTTTTT
NA | TRBJ2-6 | NA | TRBV6-1 | CASSEVRSGANVLTF | TGTGCCAGCAGTGAAGTCAGGTCTGGGGCCAACGTCCTGACTTTC
NA | TRBJ2-3 | NA | TRBV21-1 | CASRYLVAQTQYF | TGTGCCAGCAGGTATTTGGTGGCTCAGACGCAGTATTTT
TRBD1 | TRBJ2-2 | NA | TRBV6-6 | CASSTPGTGIGELFF | TGTGCCAGCAGTACCCCCGGGACAGGGATCGGGGAGCTGTTTTTT
NA | TRBJ2-5 | NA | TRBV6-1 | CASSSGVLQETQYF | TGTGCCAGCAGCTCAGGAGTTCTCCAAGAGACCCAGTACTTC
TRBD1 | TRBJ1-4 | NA | TRBV7-9 | CASSLVQGAEKLFF | TGTGCCAGCAGCTTAGTACAGGGGGCTGAAAAACTGTTTTTT
TRBD1 | TRBJ2-1 | NA | TRBV29-1 | CSVAGKTGGSYNEQFF | TGCAGCGTTGCGGGTAAGACAGGGGGCTCCTACAATGAGCAGTTCTTC
TRBD2 | TRBJ2-1 | NA | TRBV25-1 | CASLGTGTSGNNEQFF | TGTGCCAGCTTGGGGACCGGGACTAGCGGGAACAATGAGCAGTTCTTC
NA | TRBJ2-1 | NA | TRBV6-4 | CASSAGGGSYNEQFF | TGTGCCAGCAGTGCTGGAGGGGGCTCCTACAATGAGCAGTTCTTC
TRBD2 | TRBJ2-3 | NA | TRBV9 | CASSVGVGLAIDTQYF | TGTGCCAGCAGCGTAGGGGTCGGACTAGCTATAGATACGCAGTATTTT
TRBD2 | TRBJ2-7 | NA | TRBV4-3 | CASSQEGGSGISYEQYF | TGCGCCAGCAGCCAAGAGGGAGGTAGCGGGATTTCCTACGAGCAGTACTTC
NA | TRBJ2-7 | NA | TRBV2 | CASSVSGARDEQYF | TGTGCCAGCAGTGTTTCGGGGGCCCGGGACGAGCAGTACTTC
TRBD2 | TRBJ2-7 | NA | TRBV7-9 | CASSTLSGGVPYEQYF | TGTGCCAGCAGCACCCTTAGCGGGGGGGTCCCCTACGAGCAGTACTTC
NA | TRBJ2-5 | NA | TRBV27 | CASSYETQYF | TGTGCCAGCAGTTATGAGACCCAGTACTTC
NA | TRBJ2-3 | once | TRBV2 | CASSDSGISTDTQYF | TGTGCCAGCAGTGATTCGGGGATTAGCACAGATACGCAGTATTTT
NA | TRBJ2-1 | NA | TRBV2 | CASSEVRRATLRGQFF | TGTGCCAGCAGTGAAGTTAGGAGGGCCACCCTTAGGGGGCAGTTCTTC
NA | TRBJ2-7 | NA | TRBV4-1 | CASSQDGRNSDYEQYF | TGCGCCAGCAGCCAAGATGGGCGGAACTCAGACTACGAGCAGTACTTC
NA | TRBJ2-7 | NA | TRBV7-7 | CASSTSPGNEQYF | TGTGCCAGCAGCACAAGCCCAGGTAACGAGCAGTACTTC
NA | TRBJ2-7 | NA | TRBV19 | CASRGGGNYEQYF | TGTGCCAGTCGCGGGGGCGGTAACTACGAGCAGTACTTC
NA | TRBJ2-7 | NA | TRBV7-2 | CASSLDAGSSSYEQYF | TGTGCCAGCAGCTTAGACGCGGGGTCCTCCTCCTACGAGCAGTACTTC